A selection of T cell receptor beta chains follows, all from one sample in a study of early T cells in non-severe SARS-CoV-2 infection. MiXCR, run by TCRdb on the 5' RACE reads, gives a single entry per CDR3 protein. The sample holds some 91,000 distinct CDR3 sequences, more than 13% seen once. Sequencing was carried out using whole blood. These receptors were taken from an adult who was a healthcare worker with PCR-confirmed SARS-CoV-2 infection or an uninfected control (not recorded which). Each CDR3 is given with its conserved first and last residue. D genes are given only for firm matches. A row's size may be missing; if present it is once, few, many or a size class.

CDR3	DNA	size	V	J	D
CASSRTSNEQFF	TGCGCCAGCAGCCGGACTAGTAATGAGCAGTTCTTC	-	TRBV10-2	TRBJ2-1	TRBD2
CASSSQRSTRAEQYF	TGTGCCAGCAGCAGCCAGAGGTCTACCCGCGCGGAGCAGTACTTC	few	TRBV7-2	TRBJ2-7	-
CASSLRGRADTQYF	TGTGCCAGCAGTTTACGCGGGAGGGCAGATACGCAGTATTTT	-	TRBV12-3/TRBV12-4	TRBJ2-3	TRBD2
CASSLSSSGNTGELFF	TGTGCCAGCAGTTTAAGCAGTAGCGGAAACACCGGGGAGCTGTTTTTT	few	TRBV12-3/TRBV12-4	TRBJ2-2	-
CSARKGGHNQPQHF	TGCAGTGCTAGAAAGGGGGGTCACAATCAGCCCCAGCATTTT	few	TRBV20-1	TRBJ1-5	-
CATYRGETQYF	TGTGCCACCTACAGGGGTGAGACCCAGTACTTC	few	TRBV19	TRBJ2-5	TRBD1
CASSLSIVGRWAEAFF	TGTGCCAGCAGTTTATCTATAGTAGGTCGTTGGGCTGAAGCTTTCTTT	many	TRBV27	TRBJ1-1	-
CASSPGSVFSYEQYF	TGTGCCAGCTCACCTGGCAGCGTTTTTTCCTACGAGCAGTACTTC	few	TRBV18	TRBJ2-7	-
CASSPGGSGANVLTF	TGTGCCAGCAGCCCGGGCGGGTCTGGGGCCAACGTCCTGACTTTC	many	TRBV5-4	TRBJ2-6	-
CASSLGPEYTDTQYF	TGCGCCAGCAGCTTGGGTCCAGAGTACACAGATACGCAGTATTTT	-	TRBV5-1	TRBJ2-3	-
CASTPGGDGYTF	TGTGCCAGCACCCCTGGGGGGGATGGCTACACCTTC	-	TRBV28	TRBJ1-2	-
CAITADRNSYEQYF	TGTGCCATCACGGCCGACAGGAATAGCTACGAGCAGTACTTC	-	TRBV10-3	TRBJ2-7	-
CASTRQTLMAYGYTF	TGTGCCAGCACCAGGCAGACACTCATGGCCTATGGCTACACCTTC	-	TRBV28	TRBJ1-2	-
CASSLASAGYTSEQFF	TGCGCCAGCAGCTTGGCTTCCGCAGGCTATACTTCTGAGCAGTTCTTC	few	TRBV5-1	TRBJ2-1	-
CASSPRGGSPDTGELFF	TGTGCCAGCAGCCCTAGGGGCGGGAGTCCTGACACCGGGGAGCTGTTTTTT	-	TRBV11-2	TRBJ2-2	TRBD2
CASSLFRDEQFF	TGTGCCAGCAGTTTATTCCGTGATGAGCAGTTCTTC	-	TRBV6-2/TRBV6-3	TRBJ2-1	-
CSVGDYEQYF	TGCAGCGTTGGTGACTACGAGCAGTACTTC	-	TRBV29-1	TRBJ2-7	-
CASSLGGPDRAYEQYF	TGTGCCAGCAGCTTAGGGGGCCCCGACAGGGCGTACGAGCAGTACTTC	many	TRBV7-8	TRBJ2-7	TRBD1
CASSLLLGPPQYF	TGTGCCAGCAGCCTTCTCTTGGGGCCGCCGCAGTATTTT	many	TRBV14	TRBJ2-3	-
CATSRVRAPNSPLHF	TGTGCCACCAGCAGAGTCCGAGCGCCGAATTCACCCCTCCACTTT	-	TRBV15	TRBJ1-6	-
CSVREYGYTF	TGCAGCGTTCGAGAATATGGCTACACCTTC	-	TRBV29-1	TRBJ1-2	-
CSASGIRAPNTEAFF	TGCAGTGCTAGCGGAATACGGGCCCCCAACACTGAAGCTTTCTTT	few	TRBV20-1	TRBJ1-1	-
CASSRDTVSHEQFF	TGCGCCAGCAGCCGGGACACCGTTAGCCATGAGCAGTTCTTC	-	TRBV10-1	TRBJ2-1	-
CASSHTGGDTQYF	TGCGCCAGCAGCCACACGGGCGGGGATACGCAGTATTTT	many	TRBV4-1	TRBJ2-3	-
CASSSGTGDVTGELFF	TGTGCCAGCAGTTCCGGGACAGGGGATGTAACCGGGGAGCTGTTTTTT	-	TRBV6-1	TRBJ2-2	TRBD1
CASSLYRSHSYNEQFF	TGTGCCAGCAGCTTATATCGGTCCCACTCCTACAATGAGCAGTTCTTC	-	TRBV7-9	TRBJ2-1	-
CASRRLEAQYF	TGTGCCAGCCGGAGGTTGGAAGCGCAGTATTTT	few	TRBV28	TRBJ2-3	-
CASSLGQGAYEQYF	TGTGCCAGCAGCTTAGGACAGGGGGCCTACGAGCAGTACTTC	-	TRBV7-2	TRBJ2-7	TRBD1
CASSGSDYEQYF	TGTGCCAGCAGTGGATCCGACTACGAGCAGTACTTC	-	TRBV28	TRBJ2-7	-
CASSFPRQQQETQYF	TGCGCCAGCAGCTTTCCGAGACAGCAACAAGAGACCCAGTACTTC	few	TRBV5-1	TRBJ2-5	-
CASSGGPTPFDEQFF	TGTGCCAGCAGCGGGGGCCCAACCCCTTTTGATGAGCAGTTCTTC	few	TRBV2	TRBJ2-1	-
CASSLALAGGYNEQFF	TGTGCCAGCAGTTTAGCACTAGCGGGAGGGTACAATGAGCAGTTCTTC	-	TRBV27	TRBJ2-1	TRBD2
CASGGSGAGELFF	TGTGCCAGCGGCGGGAGTGGGGCCGGGGAGCTGTTTTTT	-	TRBV12-3/TRBV12-4	TRBJ2-2	TRBD2
CASGGPGGTSYNEQFF	TGTGCCAGCGGGGGGCCCGGCGGGACCTCCTACAATGAGCAGTTCTTC	many	TRBV9	TRBJ2-1	-
CASSPGLYSGNTIYF	TGTGCCAGCAGCCCTGGACTTTACTCTGGAAACACCATATATTTT	-	TRBV6-6	TRBJ1-3	-
CATSEDSSYNEQFF	TGTGCCACCAGTGAGGACAGCTCCTACAATGAGCAGTTCTTC	few	TRBV24-1	TRBJ2-1	-
CSVDVLAGNEQFF	TGCAGCGTTGATGTACTAGCGGGCAATGAGCAGTTCTTC	many	TRBV29-1	TRBJ2-1	TRBD2
CASSPWILQNTEAFF	TGTGCCAGCAGTCCCTGGATCCTGCAGAACACTGAAGCTTTCTTT	many	TRBV27	TRBJ1-1	-
CASSLHRDRDLYGYTF	TGTGCCAGCAGCCTACACCGGGACAGGGACCTTTATGGCTACACCTTC	-	TRBV14	TRBJ1-2	TRBD1
CASGTGKKNEQYF	TGTGCCAGCGGGACAGGGAAGAAGAACGAGCAGTACTTC	few	TRBV5-6	TRBJ2-7	TRBD1